This T cell receptor beta chain was profiled in a study of shared clonotypes between healthy human individuals. The study, taken as a whole, reports: The study generally estimated greater richness for naive than memory subsets. It was anticipated that sequencing depth would influence how many clonotypes donors shared.

With regard to this clone: What it recognizes is unknown.

Sequencing used immunoSEQ multiplex PCR; TCRdb keeps in-frame clones, though not all of them. The sample holds roughly 2 million clones; 95% are singletons and the top ten take around 0.13%. The CDR3 totals 10 residues. The V gene lost 4 bases and the J gene lost 5 bases, with 5 bases spanning the gap. Germline V lookup: CDR1 SQVTM, CDR2 ANQGSEA. Every donor, a Caucasian adult, lived in Nashville, Tennessee. The chain joins TRBV29-1 to TRBJ2-5; no definite D call. The sample comprised naive CD4+ T cells sorted from blood. Subset described: CD45RA+ positively selected. The TCR originated in a young man in good health. The CDR3 here is CSVGPETQYF. For the CDR3, the DNA is TGCAGCGTTGGGCCGGAGACCCAGTACTTC.